A selection of T cell receptor beta chains follows, all from one sample in a study of OX40 agonist ivuxolimab in advanced cancers. Assay used: immunoSEQ multiplex PCR; TCRdb lists only in-frame clones, some missing. The sample consists of approximately 50,000 clones, 70% to 90% of them appearing once. The sequencing used CD4+ or CD8+ T cells sorted from blood, collected in a trial of the OX40 agonist ivuxolimab. Receptors were obtained from an adult with an advanced solid tumor such as melanoma, head and neck, liver or kidney cancer. Each CDR3 is given without its conserved first and last residue. The D gene is left open where the match is weak. Size tells how often a clone was seen (once, few, many) or the class of an expanded clone, and some rows leave it out.

>NA|NA|TRBV6-6
ASSYDVNYGYT
>NA|TRBD2|TRBV19
ASTQTSGRIDEQF
>NA|NA|TRBV10-3
AITAMEASDEQF
>once|NA|TRBV19
ASTGILQGRTEAF
>NA|TRBD1|TRBV4-1
ASSQLGQGPYEQY
>once|NA|TRBV5-6
ASSLVGAGTEAF
>NA|TRBD2|TRBV5-1
ASSFIAGVTDTQY
>NA|NA|TRBV5-1
ASRAGPIATLPGGPQVGGEAF
>NA|NA|TRBV6-6
ASSYSRTTTYEQY
>NA|TRBD1|TRBV2
ASAGTGGSPLH
>once|TRBD1|TRBV19
ASSLGRGQGATNEKLF
>once|TRBD1|TRBV6-5
ASSLTGTSNQPQH
>NA|NA|TRBV7-9
ASSSMTFRHEQY
>NA|NA|TRBV19
ASRASDTQY
>NA|TRBD1|TRBV4-1
ASKTGTGSYEQY
>NA|NA|TRBV6-1
ASSGKNPQGTEAF
>NA|TRBD1|TRBV19
ASGQGMAEAF
>NA|NA|TRBV19
ASSIGEGLNTEAF
>NA|NA|TRBV5-5
ASSLPSPNTGELF
>NA|TRBD1|TRBV18
ASSSGTGTQISGNTIY
>NA|TRBD1|TRBV27
ASSFSGQGTQETQY
>once|NA|TRBV19
ASSIAYGQNYEQY
>NA|TRBD1|TRBV5-6
ASSSTYPMGQGTNYGYT
>NA|NA|TRBV27
ASRALRGVETQY
>NA|NA|TRBV10-3
AISALTYEQY
>few|NA|TRBV5-1
ASSLGSSETNEQF
>NA|NA|TRBV5-1
ASSPQGYTDTQY
>NA|TRBD1|TRBV6-6
ASSPVQGQGDSPLH
>NA|NA|TRBV9
ASSARVITGELF
>NA|NA|TRBV5-8
ASSLGGGPSSVQF
>NA|NA|TRBV9
ASSVGGRLSSGNTIY
>NA|TRBD1|TRBV18
ASSRGQGGNSPLH
>NA|NA|TRBV5-1
ASSLGPGASSYGYT
>few|NA|TRBV7-9
ASSTFGNTIY
>NA|NA|TRBV6-5
ASSYSLARIYNEQF
>NA|TRBD1|TRBV2
ASSGTGGLDNEQF
>NA|TRBD1|TRBV27
ASRGGTGNLVTGELF
>NA|NA|TRBV5-4
ASSPGWGQTNYGYT
>once|NA|TRBV27
ASSKQGLAKNIQY
>few|NA|TRBV11-1
ASSLARESGYT
>NA|NA|TRBV11-3
ASSLDRGVNTEAF